These 28 T cell receptor beta chains were all obtained from the same sample, sequenced in a study of vaccination and CD4 T cells after COVID-19. The study sequenced cultured CD4+ T cell DNA using the Oncomine TCR Beta short-read assay. From the PCR reads, TCRdb called clonotypes with MiXCR, one entry per CDR3 protein. The repertoire holds around 12,000 distinct CDR3 sequences, with approximately 50% as singletons. As for treatment: roughly ten-day PBMC culture with coronavirus spike peptide pools or control peptides (ViraFEST assay). No antigens are known for them. The specimen was CD4+ T cells from blood, cultured in vitro. All receptors derive from a human donor who had recovered from COVID-19.

This sequence joins TRBV6-2 or TRBV6-3 and TRBJ2-7; 11 bases match TRBD2. Germline V lookup: CDR1 MNHEY, CDR2 SVGEGT. The CDR3 is 14 amino acids. The V and J ends lost 5 bases and 2 bases, in that order; junction bases with no gene match: 2. Here the CDR3 reads CASSTSGGTYEQYF. CDR3 nucleotides: TGTGCCAGCAGTACTAGCGGGGGTACCTACGAGCAGTACTTC.

The chain has TRBV7-8 and TRBJ2-1, with 11 positions matching TRBD2. The V segment lost 4 bases and the J segment 4 bases; nucleotides outside the gene matches: 6. The CDR3 consists of 16 residues. In germline, CDR1 is SGHVS, CDR2 FQNEAQ. CDR3 in amino acids: CASSSLTSGSYNEQFF. CDR3 nucleotide sequence: TGTGCCAGCAGCTCGTTAACTAGCGGGAGTTACAATGAGCAGTTCTTC.

V usage is TRBV20-1 and J usage is TRBJ2-6, with D tentatively TRBD2 (5 bases). Trimming cost V 3 bases and J 1 base, with 7 bases left between them. This CDR3 contains 14 residues. Germline V lookup: CDR1 DFQATT, CDR2 SNEGSKA (reference sequence). The CDR3 here is CSARGVSGANVLTF. The CDR3 DNA is TGCAGTGCTAGGGGAGTATCTGGGGCCAACGTCCTGACTTTC.

This sequence joins TRBV6-5 and TRBJ2-5, with TRBD1 matching 8 bases. The CDR3 is 18 amino acids. From germline, CDR1 is MNHEY and CDR2 SVGAGI. V was pared by 0 bases and J by 3 bases, with 12 bases of the junction left unmatched. The CDR3 is CASSYSRDNRGSEETQYF. DNA of the CDR3: TGTGCCAGCAGTTACTCGAGGGATAACAGGGGGAGTGAAGAGACCCAGTACTTC.

The V call is TRBV20-1, the J call TRBJ1-2, with D tentatively TRBD1 (6 bases). The CDR3 consists of 14 residues. Between the trimmed V and J ends, which lost 3 bases and 6 bases, there was a span of 17 bases. The germline V gene has CDR1 DFQATT and CDR2 SNEGSKA (reference sequence). The CDR3 loop is CSARSDRREDGYTF. In DNA, the CDR3 is TGCAGTGCTAGGTCCGACAGGCGGGAAGATGGCTACACCTTC.

This clonotype was detected once. The gene calls are TRBV5-1 and TRBJ2-5, with D perhaps matching TRBD1 (6 bases). Germline CDR1 and CDR2: SGHRS and YFSETQ. The CDR3 consists of 15 residues. The V and J ends lost 0 bases and 3 bases respectively, with 12 bases between them. The CDR3, as DNA: TGCGCCAGCAGCTTGGAGTCAGGGGCCGAAGAGACCCAGTACTTC. This encodes CASSLESGAEETQYF.

This clonotype was seen only a few times. This chain uses TRBV21-1 with TRBJ1-1; the D call of TRBD1 is as the table states it, not checked on the DNA. TRBV21-1 is labeled a pseudogene. The CDR3 loop spans 14 amino acids. The CDR3 is CASSSGPLGTEAFF. The CDR3 DNA reads as TGTGCCAGCAGTTCGGGACCTTTAGGGACTGAAGCTTTCTTT.

The genes are TRBV6-1 and TRBJ2-1, with 11 bases aligning to TRBD1. Germline V gene lookup returns CDR1 MNHNS and CDR2 SASEGT. V lost 5 bases, J lost 4 bases, and 10 bases stayed unmatched. The CDR3 contains 17 residues. The CDR3 is CASSQKGGQGAYNEQFF. CDR3 nucleotide sequence: TGTGCCAGCAGTCAAAAGGGTGGACAGGGGGCTTACAATGAGCAGTTCTTC.

The chain joins TRBV12-3 or TRBV12-4 to TRBJ2-3, with 13 positions matching TRBD2. The CDR3 covers 16 residues. The trim removed 7 bases at V and 2 bases at J, leaving 6 bases unmatched. CDR3: CASIKGLAGVTDTQYF. DNA of the CDR3: TGTGCCAGCATCAAAGGACTAGCGGGGGTCACAGATACGCAGTATTTT.

The chain recombines TRBV5-1 with TRBJ2-5; 8 nucleotides line up with TRBD1. The V segment lost 0 bases and the J segment 5 bases; nucleotides outside the gene matches: 6. The CDR3 covers 15 residues. Germline values: CDR1 SGHRS, CDR2 YFSETQ. DNA of the CDR3: TGCGCCAGCAGCTTGGCACCAGGGGGCAGGGAGACCCAGTACTTC. It codes for CASSLAPGGRETQYF.

This chain connects TRBV28 to TRBJ1-2; D ambiguous. CDR1 is MDHEN and CDR2 is SYDVKM in the germline V gene. The CDR3 totals 14 residues. V lost 3 bases to trimming and J lost 3 bases, with 11 bases between them. The CDR3 protein is CASSFGRSYYGYTF. The CDR3 region has the DNA TGTGCCAGCAGTTTCGGCAGGAGCTACTATGGCTACACCTTC.

This clonotype showed up just a few times. The V gene is TRBV19, the J gene TRBJ1-5; 8 nucleotides match TRBD1. The trim removed 5 bases at V and 2 bases at J, leaving 17 bases unmatched. Germline CDR1 LNHDA, CDR2 SQIVND (reference sequence). The CDR3 loop spans 19 amino acids. The CDR3 DNA sequence: TGTGCCAGTAGTCCCGCCCCGACAGGGGACTTGATTCGCAATCAGCCCCAGCATTTT. Amino acids: CASSPAPTGDLIRNQPQHF.

The rearrangement joins TRBV20-1 to TRBJ1-2; D unresolved. The CDR3 is made up of 11 amino acids. Germline V gives CDR1 DFQATT, CDR2 SNEGSKA (reference sequence). Between the trimmed V and J ends, which lost 5 bases and 6 bases, there was a span of 10 bases. The CDR3 reads CSAFAGDGYTF. The CDR3 bases are TGCAGTGCTTTTGCCGGCGATGGCTACACCTTC.

The chain has TRBV4-3 and TRBJ2-3; a weak D match, TRBD1 (5 bases). The germline V gene has CDR1 LGHNA and CDR2 YSLEER. The V and J ends lost 0 bases and 0 bases respectively, with 13 bases between them. CDR3 size: 17 residues. CDR3 region: CASSQDPGAPSTDTQYF. In nucleotides, the CDR3 is TGCGCCAGCAGCCAAGATCCTGGGGCCCCTAGCACAGATACGCAGTATTTT.

This clonotype was detected a few times. The J gene is TRBJ1-2, the V gene TRBV2; 8 nucleotides line up with TRBD1. V lost 5 bases to trimming and J lost 10 bases; unmatched junction nucleotides: 12. Germline V lookup: CDR1 SNHLY, CDR2 FYNNEI. The CDR3 extends over 14 amino acids. The CDR3 DNA reads TGTGCCAGCAGTCTCACCGGACAGGGCGGGAACTACACCTTC. Residues: CASSLTGQGGNYTF.

This chain links TRBV12-3 or TRBV12-4 with TRBJ2-3; D not certain. The CDR3 spans 14 residues. V was clipped by 1 base and J by 2 bases, with 7 bases between them. The CDR3, as DNA: TGTGCCAGCAGTTTAGGGCGGATCACAGATACGCAGTATTTT. Residues: CASSLGRITDTQYF.

This chain connects TRBV5-1 to TRBJ1-1; TRBD1 matches at 7 bases. The junction had 9 bases not matched to a gene; V was cut back by 6 bases and J by 1 base. The CDR3 loop spans 15 amino acids. The germline gives CDR1 SGHRS, CDR2 YFSETQ. The CDR3 region is CASTFEGQTNTEAFF. The CDR3 nucleotides read TGCGCCAGCACCTTTGAGGGACAGACGAACACTGAAGCTTTCTTT.

J is TRBJ1-5 and V is TRBV6-1; no reliable D call. The CDR3 sequence is 14 residues long. The V end lost 5 bases, the J end lost 0 bases, and 8 bases lay between the germline ends. The germline V gene encodes CDR1 MNHNS and CDR2 SASEGT. CDR3 region: CASSQFLSNQPQHF. The CDR3 DNA reads as TGTGCCAGCAGTCAGTTCCTTAGCAATCAGCCCCAGCATTTT.

This rearrangement joins TRBV28 to TRBJ2-2, with D maybe TRBD1 (6 bases). The CDR3 is made up of 15 amino acids. The germline V gene has CDR1 MDHEN and CDR2 SYDVKM. Trimming stripped 6 bases from V and 7 bases from J, with 18 bases between. The CDR3 DNA reads TGTGCCAGCAGCCAAGAGTGGGGGCGCGTCGGGGAGCTGTTTTTT. Residues: CASSQEWGRVGELFF. Full variable domain (remainder filled in from reference TRBV28 and TRBJ2-2): DVKVTQSSRYLVKRTGEKVFLECVQDMDHENMFWYRQDPGLGLRLIYFSYDVKMKEKGDIPEGYSVSREKKERFSLILESASTNQTSMYLCASSQEWGRVGELFFGEGSRLTVL.

The table lists this clonotype with a few counts. The chain uses TRBV7-9 and TRBJ2-7, with unresolved D. Germline CDR1 is SEHNR and CDR2 is FQNEAQ (reference sequence). V lost 2 bases and J lost 2, with 10 bases in between. The CDR3 is made up of 14 amino acids. The CDR3 spells CASSLQAAAYEQYF. The CDR3 DNA sequence: TGTGCCAGCAGCTTACAGGCTGCCGCCTACGAGCAGTACTTC. Filled out from reference TRBV7-9 and TRBJ2-7, the complete variable domain reads DTGVSQNPRHKITKRGQNVTFRCDPISEHNRLYWYRQTLGQGPEFLTYFQNEAQLEKSRLLSDRFSAERPKGSFSTLEIQRTEQGDSAMYLCASSLQAAAYEQYFGPGTRLTVT.

The rearrangement links TRBV19 to TRBJ1-1; the D gene is possibly TRBD1 (6 bases). The germline V gene encodes CDR1 LNHDA and CDR2 SQIVND (reference sequence). This CDR3 has 14 amino acids. Trimming took 10 bases from V and 7 from J, leaving 22 bases between them. In DNA, the CDR3 is TGTGCCACCTCCTCGGACAGCCGCCGTTTTGAAGCTTTCTTT. Its translation: CATSSDSRRFEAFF. Drawing the rest from reference TRBV19 and TRBJ1-1, the complete variable domain is DGGITQSPKYLFRKEGQNVTLSCEQNLNHDAMYWYRQDPGQGLRLIYYSQIVNDFQKGDIAEGYSVSREKKESFPLTVTSAQKNPTAFYLCATSSDSRRFEAFFGQGTRLTVV.

The chain combines TRBV6-1 with TRBJ2-6; no clear D gene. V was cut by 3 bases and J by 1 base, with 10 bases left in between. The germline V gene has CDR1 MNHNS and CDR2 SASEGT. This CDR3 is built from 16 residues. The CDR3: CASSDGRRSGANVLTF. As DNA, the CDR3 is TGTGCCAGCAGTGACGGAAGGCGTTCTGGGGCCAACGTCCTGACTTTC.

This chain links TRBV27 with TRBJ2-2; TRBD2 aligns across 10 bases. The CDR3 spans 16 residues. J lost 6 bases, V lost 1 base, and 5 bases had no gene match. The germline CDR1 and CDR2 sequences are MNHEY and SMNVEV (reference sequence). CDR3 bases: TGTGCCAGCAGTTTATTGGCTAGCGGGAGTGCCGGGGAGCTGTTTTTT. Encoded protein: CASSLLASGSAGELFF.

The V and J genes are TRBV20-1 and TRBJ2-5; TRBD2 matches at 11 bases. V lost 2 bases to trimming and J lost 5 bases; unmatched junction nucleotides: 4. The CDR3 is made up of 14 amino acids. Germline lookup yields CDR1 DFQATT and CDR2 SNEGSKA (reference sequence). The CDR3 sequence: CSARLAGGMETQYF. For the CDR3, the DNA is TGCAGTGCTAGACTAGCGGGAGGTATGGAGACCCAGTACTTC.

V usage is TRBV24-1 and J usage is TRBJ1-4; D uncertain. Germline values: CDR1 KGHDR, CDR2 SFDVKD. Trimming took off 0 bases at V and 4 bases at J, with 5 bases between the two ends. The CDR3 covers 14 residues. For the CDR3, the DNA is TGTGCCACCAGTGATTTGGCAGTTAATGAAAAACTGTTTTTT. This translates into CATSDLAVNEKLFF.

This chain joins TRBV27 and TRBJ2-2, with 10 bases lining up with TRBD2. Germline loops: CDR1 MNHEY, CDR2 SMNVEV (reference sequence). There are 15 residues in the CDR3. With 8 bases clipped from V and 5 bases from J, the junction kept 8 bases outside the gene matches. The CDR3: CASLGSGGATGELFF. The CDR3 DNA reads as TGTGCCAGCCTTGGGAGCGGGGGGGCTACCGGGGAGCTGTTTTTT.

The rearrangement uses TRBV28 and TRBJ2-1; D may be TRBD2 (5 bases). CDR1 is MDHEN and CDR2 is SYDVKM in the germline V gene. Deletions cut 5 bases from V and 6 bases from J, with 23 bases between. The CDR3 consists of 17 residues. Here the CDR3 reads CASSVWERRTVGNEQFF. The CDR3 DNA sequence: TGTGCCAGCAGTGTTTGGGAGCGGAGAACGGTAGGCAATGAGCAGTTCTTC.

In its sample, this clonotype was seen a few times. The chain employs TRBV11-2 and TRBJ1-3; D not resolved. The CDR3 is 11 residues long. CDR1 and CDR2 (germline): SGHAT, FQNNGV. Trimming took off 4 bases at V and 7 bases at J, with 5 bases between the two ends. The CDR3 DNA follows: TGTGCCAGCAGCTCCGTCAACACCATATATTTT. Translation: CASSSVNTIYF.